Following are 16 T cell receptor beta chains from one sample sequenced in a study of response to subunit inactivated influenza vaccine. TCRdb analysed the RT-PCR reads with MiXCR anew, one entry per CDR3 protein. This table holds 170,000 or so distinct CDR3 sequences, around 10% found once. The source material was CD8+ T cells sorted from PBMCs, sampled about 24 months after vaccination. These receptors came from a man between 50 and 70 years old who received an inactivated influenza vaccine.

The gene calls are TRBV28 and TRBJ2-2; D is uncertain. V shed 3 bases and J shed 5 bases, with 10 bases lying between them. CDR3 length: 14 residues. Germline V gene data show CDR1 as MDHEN and CDR2 as SYDVKM. In DNA, the CDR3 is TGTGCCAGCAGTTTCCAGTTTGTAACCGGGGAGCTGTTTTTT. It translates to CASSFQFVTGELFF.

The table lists this clonotype with many counts. The chain has TRBV27 and TRBJ2-2, with D maybe TRBD2 (5 bases). The CDR3 loop spans 16 amino acids. The V gene's germline CDR1 is MNHEY and CDR2 SMNVEV (reference sequence). V lost 9 bases and J 6 bases, leaving 23 bases between the germline ends. The chain's CDR3 is CASQKIQFLASGELFF. CDR3 in DNA: TGTGCCAGTCAAAAAATCCAGTTCCTAGCTTCCGGGGAGCTGTTTTTT.

The chain links TRBV4-1 to TRBJ2-1, with D possibly being TRBD2 (7 bases). CDR1 is MGHRA, CDR2 YSYEKL, per germline. V lost 2 bases to trimming and J lost 2 bases, with 22 bases between them. This CDR3 region has 19 residues. The CDR3 sequence: CASSQLIGKRGGPYNEQFF. In nucleotides, the CDR3 is TGCGCCAGCAGCCAACTTATTGGGAAAAGGGGGGGCCCCTACAATGAGCAGTTCTTC.

This clonotype was detected ten times or more. The chain combines TRBV30 with TRBJ2-2; D not resolved. V lost 0 bases and J lost 6, with 11 bases in between. CDR1 and CDR2 (germline): GTSNPN, SVGIG (reference sequence). This CDR3 comprises 14 residues. The CDR3: CAWSVPYLSGELFF. The CDR3 DNA reads as TGTGCCTGGAGTGTACCCTATCTTTCCGGGGAGCTGTTTTTT.

V is TRBV7-8 and J is TRBJ1-2; D is undetermined. Trimming left V 3 bases short and J 8 bases short, with 13 bases between. The germline gives CDR1 SGHVS, CDR2 FQNEAQ. The CDR3 has 13 residues. The CDR3 loop is CASSFGGWEGYTF. CDR3 in DNA: TGTGCCAGCAGCTTTGGTGGGTGGGAAGGCTACACCTTC.

There are a few counts of this clonotype. This sequence joins TRBV7-9 and TRBJ2-1; weak D call: TRBD2 (6 bases). V gave up 5 bases and J gave up 4 bases, with 15 bases separating them. The CDR3 length is 15 residues. Germline V CDR1 and CDR2: SEHNR, FQNEAQ (reference sequence). The CDR3 loop reads CASSRDPAGYNEQFF. Written as DNA, the CDR3 is TGTGCCAGCAGCCGAGACCCGGCGGGATACAATGAGCAGTTCTTC. Filled out from reference TRBV7-9 and TRBJ2-1, the complete variable domain reads DTGVSQNPRHKITKRGQNVTFRCDPISEHNRLYWYRQTLGQGPEFLTYFQNEAQLEKSRLLSDRFSAERPKGSFSTLEIQRTEQGDSAMYLCASSRDPAGYNEQFFGPGTRLTVL.

The table lists this clonotype with many counts. The rearrangement uses TRBV3-1 and TRBJ2-1, with 11 bases lining up with TRBD2. J was trimmed by 4 bases and V by 6 bases; bases with no gene match: 5. The CDR3 spans 15 residues. Germline CDR1 and CDR2: LGHDT and YNNKEL (reference sequence). The CDR3 DNA sequence: TGTGCCAGCAGTCCTATAGCGGGGGGGTACAATGAGCAGTTCTTC. It is translated as CASSPIAGGYNEQFF.

Many counts were recorded for this clonotype. The chain is built from TRBV12-3 or TRBV12-4 and TRBJ2-2; possibly TRBD1 for D (6 bases). Trimming took off 7 bases at V and 4 bases at J, with 16 bases between the two ends. The CDR3 spans 15 residues. CDR3 nucleotide sequence: TGTGCCAGCAACCTAGGACAGCCGGGCACCGGGGAGCTGTTTTTT. Amino acid sequence: CASNLGQPGTGELFF.

This clonotype was recorded a few times. V usage is TRBV5-6 and J usage is TRBJ2-7; 8 bases agree with TRBD2. J lost 3 bases, V lost 4 bases, and 3 bases had no gene match. Germline V gives CDR1 SGHDT, CDR2 YYEEEE. This CDR3 has 13 residues. The CDR3 bases are TGTGCCAGCAGCGTTAGCGGGGTCTACGAGCAGTACTTC. This sequence encodes CASSVSGVYEQYF. Using reference TRBV5-6 and TRBJ2-7 for the parts outside the CDR3, the full variable domain is DAGVTQSPTHLIKTRGQQVTLRCSPKSGHDTVSWYQQALGQGPQFIFQYYEEEERQRGNFPDRFSGHQFPNYSSELNVNALLLGDSALYLCASSVSGVYEQYFGPGTRLTVT.

This clonotype has a handful of counts. The V gene is TRBV29-1, the J gene TRBJ1-1; D remains unclear. In germline, CDR1 is SQVTM, CDR2 ANQGSEA. Trimming left V 4 bases short and J 1 base short, with 10 bases between. The CDR3 loop spans 13 amino acids. The CDR3 region has the DNA TGCAGCGTTGCTGGCAGAGGGAACACTGAAGCTTTCTTT. It yields the protein CSVAGRGNTEAFF.

This clonotype appeared a few times. Mismatch with germline at one junction end may stem from a read error. This chain joins TRBV4-3 and TRBJ1-6; no clear D gene. The germline V gene has CDR1 LGHNA and CDR2 YSLEER. The CDR3 runs 15 residues. The CDR3 here is CASSQETSYNSPLHF. The CDR3, as DNA: TGCGCCAGCAGTCAAGAGACCTCCTATAATTCACCCCTCCACTTT.

This clonotype has a handful of counts. This sequence joins TRBV28 and TRBJ2-5; 9 bases align to TRBD1. The CDR3 extends over 15 amino acids. Germline CDR1 is MDHEN and CDR2 is SYDVKM. With 5 bases clipped from V and 4 bases from J, the junction kept 8 bases outside the gene matches. The DNA of the CDR3 is TGTGCCAGCAGTCACGGGACAGGGTTAGGAGAGACCCAGTACTTC. Protein: CASSHGTGLGETQYF.

This clonotype was seen more than once but under ten times. V and J are TRBV5-6 and TRBJ1-2; no clear D. Per the germline V gene, CDR1 is SGHDT and CDR2 is YYEEEE. Between the trimmed V and J ends, which lost 4 bases and 8 bases, there was a span of 18 bases. The CDR3 has 14 amino acids. This CDR3 reads CASSHPGPDRGYTF. The CDR3, as DNA: TGTGCCAGCAGCCACCCCGGGCCAGATCGAGGCTACACCTTC. The full variable domain, with the rest looked up from reference TRBV5-6 and TRBJ1-2, is DAGVTQSPTHLIKTRGQQVTLRCSPKSGHDTVSWYQQALGQGPQFIFQYYEEEERQRGNFPDRFSGHQFPNYSSELNVNALLLGDSALYLCASSHPGPDRGYTFGSGTRLTVV.

The chain uses TRBV25-1 and TRBJ2-5, with TRBD2 as a possible D gene (5 bases). The germline V gene has CDR1 MGHDK and CDR2 SYGVNS. Trimming removed 4 bases at V and 7 bases at J, with 7 bases between. This CDR3 has 11 residues. Here the CDR3 reads CASSGAVTQYF. CDR3 in DNA: TGTGCCAGCAGTGGAGCGGTGACCCAGTACTTC.

This rearrangement joins TRBV20-1 to TRBJ2-7; 8 nucleotides align to TRBD1. V trimming: 0 bases; J trimming: 3 bases; junction bases outside the gene matches: 4. The CDR3 has 14 amino acids. Per germline, CDR1 DFQATT and CDR2 SNEGSKA (reference sequence). Here the CDR3 reads CSARDQGANYEQYF. CDR3 nucleotides: TGCAGTGCTAGAGATCAGGGGGCCAACTACGAGCAGTACTTC.

This clonotype has a handful of counts. CDR3: CSARERGGDEQFF. DNA for the CDR3: TGCAGTGCTAGAGAGAGGGGTGGCGATGAGCAGTTCTTC. The chain joins TRBV20-1 to TRBJ2-1; possibly TRBD1 or TRBD2 for D (5 bases each). Trimming stripped 0 bases from V and 8 bases from J, with 11 bases between. The CDR3 loop spans 13 amino acids. Germline V gene lookup returns CDR1 DFQATT and CDR2 SNEGSKA (reference sequence).